The T cell receptor (beta chain) under discussion was sequenced for a study of memory CD4+ T cells and cytomegalovirus serostatus. Study summary: This sample comes from healthy Belgian adults, eight or nine CMV seropositive, under 25 seronegative.

Libraries were prepared by immunoSEQ multiplex PCR; TCRdb keeps only in-frame clonotypes and omits some of them. The sample holds approximately 61,000 clones; around 82% are singletons and the top ten take 0.5% to 0.6%. V gave up 1 base and J gave up 8 bases, with 5 bases separating them. CDR1 DFQATT and CDR2 SNEGSKA come from the germline V gene (reference sequence). The CDR3 is made up of 10 amino acids. The sort gate was single viable CD3+CD4+CD8-CD45RO+ cells for memory CD4+ T cells. The rearrangement links TRBV20-1 to TRBJ1-1, with no clear D. The sequence derives from an adult in good health and CMV-seronegative. Some clones in this sample may be carry-over from other donors' samples. The sample consisted of memory CD4+ T cells from blood. The CDR3 DNA is TGCAGTGCTAGAGCGGAGGAAGCTTTCTTT. It codes for CSARAEEAFF.